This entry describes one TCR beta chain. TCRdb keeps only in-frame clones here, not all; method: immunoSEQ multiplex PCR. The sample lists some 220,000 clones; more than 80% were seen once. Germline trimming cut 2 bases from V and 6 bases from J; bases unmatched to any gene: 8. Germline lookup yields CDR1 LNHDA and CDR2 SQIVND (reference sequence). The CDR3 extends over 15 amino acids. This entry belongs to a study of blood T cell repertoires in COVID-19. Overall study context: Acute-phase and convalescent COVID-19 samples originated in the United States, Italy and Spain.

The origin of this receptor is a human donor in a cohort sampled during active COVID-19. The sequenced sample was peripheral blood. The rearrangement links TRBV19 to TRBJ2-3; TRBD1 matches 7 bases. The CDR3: CASSISRGPEDTQYF. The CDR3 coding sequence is TGTGCCAGTAGTATATCTAGGGGGCCGGAGGATACGCAGTATTTT.